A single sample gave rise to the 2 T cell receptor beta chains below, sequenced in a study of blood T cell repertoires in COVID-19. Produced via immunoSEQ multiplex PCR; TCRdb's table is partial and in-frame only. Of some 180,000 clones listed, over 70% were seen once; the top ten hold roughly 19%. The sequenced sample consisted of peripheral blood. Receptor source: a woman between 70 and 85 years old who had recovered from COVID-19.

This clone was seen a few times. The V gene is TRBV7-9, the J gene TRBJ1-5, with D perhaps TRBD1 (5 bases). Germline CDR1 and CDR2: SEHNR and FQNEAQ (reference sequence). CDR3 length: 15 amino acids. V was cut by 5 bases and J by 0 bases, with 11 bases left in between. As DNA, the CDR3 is TGTGCCAGCAGCCCCGGACATCTTAGCAATCAGCCCCAGCATTTT. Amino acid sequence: CASSPGHLSNQPQHF.

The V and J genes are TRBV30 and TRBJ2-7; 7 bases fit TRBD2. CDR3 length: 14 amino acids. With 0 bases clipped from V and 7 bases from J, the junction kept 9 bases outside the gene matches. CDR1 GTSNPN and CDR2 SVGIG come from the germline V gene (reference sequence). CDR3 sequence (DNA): TGTGCCTGGAGTGTTGGGCTAGCGGCTGGGGAGCAGTACTTC. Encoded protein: CAWSVGLAAGEQYF.